This passage covers 31 T cell receptor beta chains from one sample sequenced in a study of shared clonotypes between healthy human individuals. Here immunoSEQ multiplex PCR was the method, and the copy in TCRdb shows in-frame clones only, minus some. The sample shows 2 million to 2.5 million clones, approximately 94% of them seen only once. The material sequenced was naive CD4+ T cells sorted from blood. Indicated subset: CD45RA+ positively selected. These receptors all stem from a man aged 18 to 30 in good health.

The gene calls are TRBV30 and TRBJ1-6; possible D gene TRBD1, 5 bases. This CDR3 is 15 amino acids long. In germline, CDR1 is GTSNPN, CDR2 SVGIG (reference sequence). V shed 5 bases and J shed 8 bases, with 19 bases lying between them. Written as DNA, the CDR3 is TGTGCCTGGGGGGCGGCGGGGTCAACCCATTCACCCCTCCACTTT. Protein product: CAWGAAGSTHSPLHF.

Turning to this clone: The same CDR3 can be traced to other DNA sequences in this sample. The rearrangement joins TRBV30 to TRBJ1-1, with D possibly being TRBD1 (5 bases). This CDR3 has 14 residues. Germline V gene sequence: CDR1 GTSNPN, CDR2 SVGIG (reference sequence). The ends were cut back, 3 bases at V and 4 bases at J, with 15 bases in the middle. DNA for the CDR3: TGTGCCTGGAGCGTTCTGGGGGGAGGCACTGAAGCTTTCTTT. This gives the protein CAWSVLGGGTEAFF.

The CDR3 coding sequence is TGTGCCACCAGCAAAGGGGGAGGAGGCCAAGAGACCCAGTACTTC. It yields the protein CATSKGGGGQETQYF. The V gene is TRBV15, the J gene TRBJ2-5; tentatively, D is TRBD1 or TRBD2 (6 bases each). From germline, CDR1 is LNHNV and CDR2 YYDKDF (reference sequence). The CDR3 is made up of 15 amino acids. Deletions cut 4 bases from V and 1 base from J, with 13 bases between.

The chain employs TRBV5-4 and TRBJ1-2; 7 positions agree with TRBD1. The trim removed 4 bases at V and 0 bases at J, leaving 9 bases unmatched. There are 16 residues in the CDR3. Germline CDR1 reads SGHNT; CDR2 reads YYREEE (reference sequence). CDR3 sequence: CASSPRSGQTNYGYTF. DNA for the CDR3: TGTGCCAGCAGCCCAAGGTCGGGACAGACTAACTATGGCTACACCTTC.

This clone was seen only once. V usage is TRBV9 and J usage is TRBJ1-5, with D unclear. CDR3 length: 14 residues. Germline CDR1 is SGDLS and CDR2 is YYNGEE. V lost 0 bases, J lost 4 bases, and 8 bases lay in between. For the CDR3, the DNA is TGTGCCAGCAGCGTAGGGTACGAAAATCAGCCCCAGCATTTT. Protein: CASSVGYENQPQHF. Complete variable domain (other parts from reference TRBV9 and TRBJ1-5): DSGVTQTPKHLITATGQRVTLRCSPRSGDLSVYWYQQSLDQGLQFLIQYYNGEERAKGNILERFSAQQFPDLHSELNLSSLELGDSALYFCASSVGYENQPQHFGDGTRLSIL.

J is TRBJ2-7 and V is TRBV25-1; 7 nucleotides align to TRBD1. The V segment lost 3 bases and the J segment 6 bases; nucleotides outside the gene matches: 2. Per the germline V gene, CDR1 is MGHDK and CDR2 is SYGVNS. The CDR3 is 12 residues long. The CDR3 nucleotides read TGTGCCAGCAGTGATACAGGGGTCGAGCAGTACTTC. It translates to CASSDTGVEQYF.

This chain links TRBV29-1 with TRBJ2-5; unclear D gene. This CDR3 contains 14 residues. The germline gives CDR1 SQVTM, CDR2 ANQGSEA. The V end lost 4 bases, the J end lost 1 base, and 13 bases lay between the germline ends. As DNA, the CDR3 is TGCAGCGTTGCGCGAGGCGGCGGCCAAGAGACCCAGTACTTC. As protein: CSVARGGGQETQYF.

The chain's CDR3 is CASSDGGTASLSGNTIYF. Written as DNA, the CDR3 is TGTGCCAGCAGCGACGGGGGTACGGCCTCACTCTCTGGAAACACCATATATTTT. J is TRBJ1-3 and V is TRBV9, with D possibly TRBD1 on 5 matching bases. Trimming pared 3 bases from V and 0 bases from J, leaving 19 bases between. The CDR3 length is 18 residues. Germline V lookup: CDR1 SGDLS, CDR2 YYNGEE.

The CDR3 loop reads CASSLGSQFGSPLHF. DNA for the CDR3: TGTGCCAGCAGTTTGGGCAGCCAGTTCGGATCACCCCTCCACTTT. J is TRBJ1-6 and V is TRBV28; D ambiguous. Germline V gene sequence: CDR1 MDHEN, CDR2 SYDVKM. Trimming took off 3 bases at V and 10 bases at J, with 16 bases between the two ends. This CDR3 region has 15 residues.

The chain links TRBV9 to TRBJ2-3, with 11 bases identical to TRBD2. The germline CDR1 and CDR2 sequences are SGDLS and YYNGEE. This CDR3 comprises 17 residues. V lost 0 bases to trimming and J lost 0 bases; unmatched junction nucleotides: 3. The CDR3 DNA reads as TGTGCCAGCAGCGTAGCGGCTAGCGGGAGGAGCACAGATACGCAGTATTTT. This translates into CASSVAASGRSTDTQYF. The entire variable domain, with the rest obtained from reference TRBV9 and TRBJ2-3, is as follows: DSGVTQTPKHLITATGQRVTLRCSPRSGDLSVYWYQQSLDQGLQFLIQYYNGEERAKGNILERFSAQQFPDLHSELNLSSLELGDSALYFCASSVAASGRSTDTQYFGPGTRLTVL.

J is TRBJ1-3 and V is TRBV4-1; D gene ambiguous. The V end was cut by 1 base, the J end by 3 bases, with 7 bases between. The CDR3 runs to 14 residues. CDR1 and CDR2 (germline): MGHRA, YSYEKL. The CDR3 sequence is CASSQGTVGNTIYF. The CDR3 DNA reads as TGCGCCAGCAGCCAAGGGACGGTTGGAAACACCATATATTTT.

In its sample, this clone was seen a few times. The chain couples TRBV5-6 to TRBJ1-2; 8 bases match TRBD1. Germline V lookup: CDR1 SGHDT, CDR2 YYEEEE. Trimming at V came to 0 bases and at J to 5 bases, leaving 3 bases not matched to a gene. This CDR3 comprises 14 residues. CDR3 coding DNA: TGTGCCAGCAGCTTGGCGGACAGGGAGTATGGCTACACCTTC. This encodes CASSLADREYGYTF. The whole variable domain, filled in from reference TRBV5-6 and TRBJ1-2, reads DAGVTQSPTHLIKTRGQQVTLRCSPKSGHDTVSWYQQALGQGPQFIFQYYEEEERQRGNFPDRFSGHQFPNYSSELNVNALLLGDSALYLCASSLADREYGYTFGSGTRLTVV.

The V call is TRBV9, the J call TRBJ2-2, with 13 bases lining up with TRBD2. The CDR3 runs 15 residues. V lost 7 bases and J lost 5; bases outside the gene matches: 5. Germline V lookup: CDR1 SGDLS, CDR2 YYNGEE. CDR3 bases: TGTGCCAGCGGACTAGCGGGAGTTCGGACCGGGGAGCTGTTTTTT. Protein: CASGLAGVRTGELFF.

This clone was observed once. The V gene is TRBV28, the J gene TRBJ2-1; 12 bases fit TRBD1. The junction had 7 bases not matched to a gene; V was cut back by 6 bases and J by 7 bases. Germline V CDR1 and CDR2: MDHEN, SYDVKM. The length of the CDR3 is 15 residues. Written as DNA, the CDR3 is TGTGCCAGCAGATCAGGGGACAGGGGGCAGAATGAGCAGTTCTTC. Translation: CASRSGDRGQNEQFF.

This clone was seen only once. The chain is built from TRBV7-8 and TRBJ1-2; 9 nucleotides match TRBD1. This CDR3 is built from 14 residues. CDR1 is SGHVS, CDR2 FQNEAQ, per germline. Unmatched junction bases numbered 4, after V lost 1 base and J lost 7 bases. The chain's CDR3 is CASSLGTGAAGYTF. As DNA, the CDR3 is TGTGCCAGCAGCTTAGGGACAGGGGCGGCTGGCTACACCTTC.

The chain joins TRBV19 to TRBJ2-5; 8 nucleotides align to TRBD2. Germline CDR1 and CDR2: LNHDA and SQIVND (reference sequence). The CDR3 extends over 15 amino acids. V dropped 3 bases and J dropped 5; count of bases not matched to a gene: 8. CDR3 nucleotides: TGTGCCAGTAGTATTGAGCGGGGGATCTGGGAGACCCAGTACTTC. As protein: CASSIERGIWETQYF.

This chain connects TRBV6-6 to TRBJ2-7; TRBD1 aligns across 7 bases. J was trimmed by 7 bases and V by 5 bases; bases with no gene match: 14. The length of the CDR3 is 15 residues. Germline V gene sequence: CDR1 MNHNY, CDR2 SVGAGI (reference sequence). CDR3 sequence (DNA): TGTGCCAGCAGTCCTTCGACAGGGTTGATCGGAGAGCAGTACTTC. The encoded protein is CASSPSTGLIGEQYF.

The chain combines TRBV6-5 with TRBJ2-5; 7 bases align to TRBD1. Germline V CDR1 and CDR2: MNHEY, SVGAGI. The CDR3 loop spans 13 amino acids. Trimming cost V 6 bases and J 5 bases; bases outside gene matches: 6. The CDR3 region is CASSLQGMETQYF. As DNA, the CDR3 is TGTGCCAGCAGCTTACAGGGGATGGAGACCCAGTACTTC.

This chain joins TRBV27 and TRBJ1-1; unclear D gene. The CDR3 runs to 15 residues. The germline V and J ends were trimmed by 8 bases and 4 bases, with 20 bases remaining between them. Germline CDR1 is MNHEY and CDR2 is SMNVEV (reference sequence). CDR3 amino acids: CASLHPRGGTTEAFF. CDR3 nucleotides: TGTGCCAGCCTACATCCCCGGGGAGGAACCACTGAAGCTTTCTTT.

This chain links TRBV11-2 with TRBJ1-2; perhaps TRBD1 as D (5 bases). CDR1 is SGHAT, CDR2 FQNNGV, per germline. Trimming cost V 3 bases and J 4 bases, with 15 bases left between them. The length of the CDR3 is 15 residues. CDR3 amino acids: CASSFAGEGPYGYTF. CDR3 coding DNA: TGTGCCAGCAGCTTTGCAGGAGAGGGGCCCTATGGCTACACCTTC.

This chain uses TRBV29-1 with TRBJ2-5; 8 nucleotides align to TRBD2. The germline gives CDR1 SQVTM, CDR2 ANQGSEA. V lost 7 bases, J lost 4 bases, and 8 bases stayed unmatched. This CDR3 spans 13 amino acids. CDR3 nucleotide sequence: TGCAGCGGCTCTCGGGGGGGAACAGAGACCCAGTACTTC. Translation gives CSGSRGGTETQYF.

This chain connects TRBV7-2 to TRBJ2-3; D not certain. Trimming stripped 4 bases from V and 2 bases from J, with 10 bases between. CDR3 length: 14 residues. Germline V lookup: CDR1 SGHTA, CDR2 FQGNSA. CDR3 DNA sequence: TGTGCCAGCAGCTCCCATAGGCCCACAGATACGCAGTATTTT. It is translated as CASSSHRPTDTQYF.

The CDR3 DNA is TGTGCCACCAGCGCCGTACATTTCGAGAACACTGAAGCTTTCTTT. Amino acids: CATSAVHFENTEAFF. The chain employs TRBV15 and TRBJ1-1; the D is unclear. CDR1 is LNHNV and CDR2 is YYDKDF in the germline V gene (reference sequence). The CDR3 sequence is 15 residues long. Trimming pared 5 bases from V and 1 base from J, leaving 14 bases between.

This rearrangement joins TRBV28 to TRBJ1-2; 8 positions match TRBD1. The germline V gene encodes CDR1 MDHEN and CDR2 SYDVKM. Trimming at V came to 2 bases and at J to 8 bases, leaving 10 bases not matched to a gene. The CDR3 is made up of 15 amino acids. CDR3 loop: CASSLGTGPLEGYTF. CDR3 in DNA: TGTGCCAGCAGTTTAGGGACAGGTCCCTTGGAGGGCTACACCTTC.

The chain has TRBV5-1 and TRBJ2-5; a weak D match, TRBD1 (6 bases). The CDR3 runs to 15 residues. CDR1 and CDR2 (germline): SGHRS, YFSETQ. The V gene lost 1 base and the J gene lost 5 bases, with 15 bases spanning the gap. CDR3 region: CASSLLTQGMETQYF. For the CDR3, the DNA is TGCGCCAGCAGCTTGTTGACACAGGGCATGGAGACCCAGTACTTC.

The chain links TRBV2 to TRBJ2-1, with D possibly being TRBD1 (5 bases). Germline CDR1 reads SNHLY; CDR2 reads FYNNEI. The CDR3 loop spans 13 amino acids. V was shortened by 2 bases and J by 8 bases, with 10 bases between the two germline ends. This CDR3 reads CASSESGPDEQFF. The CDR3 nucleotides read TGTGCCAGCAGTGAATCAGGGCCCGATGAGCAGTTCTTC. Full variable domain (missing parts from reference TRBV2 and TRBJ2-1): EPEVTQTPSHQVTQMGQEVILRCVPISNHLYFYWYRQILGQKVEFLVSFYNNEISEKSEIFDDQFSVERPDGSNFTLKIRSTKLEDSAMYFCASSESGPDEQFFGPGTRLTVL.

The chain couples TRBV6-5 to TRBJ1-1; tentatively, D is TRBD1 (5 bases). V was trimmed by 2 bases and J by 8 bases, leaving 15 bases between them. This CDR3 has 14 residues. The germline V gene encodes CDR1 MNHEY and CDR2 SVGAGI. CDR3 protein: CASSYSRGEAEAFF. DNA of the CDR3: TGTGCCAGCAGTTACAGTCGGGGGGAAGCCGAAGCTTTCTTT.

A single count supports this clone. The chain uses TRBV5-1 and TRBJ2-7; 13 bases are a match to TRBD2. The V and J ends lost 0 bases and 6 bases, in that order; junction bases with no gene match: 6. CDR3 length: 16 amino acids. Germline CDR1 reads SGHRS; CDR2 reads YFSETQ. In DNA, the CDR3 is TGCGCCAGCAGCTTGGGACTAGCGGGAGGCCTGCGCGAGCAGTACTTC. Protein product: CASSLGLAGGLREQYF.

A few counts support this clone. Other DNA variants within this sample encode the same CDR3. The chain combines TRBV2 with TRBJ2-7; weak D call: TRBD2 (5 bases). CDR1 is SNHLY and CDR2 is FYNNEI in the germline V gene. This CDR3 is 14 amino acids long. V gave up 0 bases and J gave up 4 bases, with 10 bases separating them. The CDR3 region has the DNA TGTGCCAGCAGTGAAGCGCTTCGGGGATACGAGCAGTACTTC. Its protein product is CASSEALRGYEQYF.

The chain has TRBV18 and TRBJ2-5; 7 bases align to TRBD2. Germline CDR1 is KGHSH and CDR2 is LQKENI. Germline trimming cut 5 bases from V and 5 bases from J; bases unmatched to any gene: 14. The CDR3 totals 16 residues. The CDR3 DNA follows: TGTGCCAGCTCAGCGGGCGACAGTGGTAGCGGGGAGACCCAGTACTTC. Translating it yields CASSAGDSGSGETQYF.

The chain joins TRBV6-5 to TRBJ2-1, with TRBD2 matching 16 bases. V dropped 11 bases and J dropped 7; count of bases not matched to a gene: 8. The CDR3 is 15 residues long. Per germline, CDR1 MNHEY and CDR2 SVGAGI. In DNA form, the CDR3 reads TGTGCCGGAGGGACTAGCGGGAGGGCAGTGAATGAGCAGTTCTTC. The encoded protein is CAGGTSGRAVNEQFF.